This T cell receptor beta chain was sequenced during a study of blood T cells in healthy people across ages. A sample-barcoded 5' primer and a J-beta primer mix were used in a second PCR of roughly 7 to 11 cycles. TCRdb used MiXCR to reprocess the 5' RACE reads, holding one entry per CDR3 protein. This sample has approximately 1.5 million distinct CDR3 sequences, with about 35% found just once. Germline V lookup: CDR1 MDHEN, CDR2 SYDVKM. J lost 5 bases, V lost 8 bases, and 10 bases had no gene match. This CDR3 spans 15 amino acids. Sequencing used blood. V is TRBV28 and J is TRBJ2-5, with 11 bases aligning to TRBD2. This TCR was sampled from a young woman in good health. The CDR3 spells CASGYSGRAYETQYF. The CDR3 region has the DNA TGTGCCAGCGGATATAGCGGGAGGGCCTATGAGACCCAGTACTTC.